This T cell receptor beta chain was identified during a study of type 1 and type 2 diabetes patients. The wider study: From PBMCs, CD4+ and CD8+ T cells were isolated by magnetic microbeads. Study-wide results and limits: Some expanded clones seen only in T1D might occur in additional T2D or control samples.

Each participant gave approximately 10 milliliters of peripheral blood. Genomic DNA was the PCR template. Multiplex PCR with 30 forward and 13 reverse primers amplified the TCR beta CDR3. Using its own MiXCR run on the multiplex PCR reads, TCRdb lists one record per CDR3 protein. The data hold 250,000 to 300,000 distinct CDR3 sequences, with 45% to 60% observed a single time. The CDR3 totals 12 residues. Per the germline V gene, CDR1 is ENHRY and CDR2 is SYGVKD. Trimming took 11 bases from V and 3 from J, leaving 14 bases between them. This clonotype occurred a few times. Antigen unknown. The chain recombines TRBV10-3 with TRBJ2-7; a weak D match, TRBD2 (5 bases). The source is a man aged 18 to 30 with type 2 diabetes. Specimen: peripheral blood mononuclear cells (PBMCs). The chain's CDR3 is CASGGSSYEQYF. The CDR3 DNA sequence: TGTGCCTCAGGCGGGTCCAGCTACGAGCAGTACTTC.